The 31 T cell receptor beta chains reported below all come from one sample, sequenced in a study of T cell responses to AZD1222 COVID-19 vaccine. Clones were read by immunoSEQ multiplex PCR, and TCRdb kept only the in-frame ones, dropping some. This table has about 120,000 clones, around 87% appearing once. The sequencing here drew on peripheral blood, taken on day 0 of AZD1222 vaccination. These receptors were obtained from an adult in good health.

In DNA, the CDR3 is TGCGCCAGCAGCACTGGACAGGGGGCAACTGGGGCCAACGTCCTGACTTTC. Translation: CASSTGQGATGANVLTF. The chain couples TRBV5-1 to TRBJ2-6; TRBD1 aligns across 11 bases. Trimming removed 4 bases from V and 2 bases from J; junction bases left unmatched: 5. CDR1 is SGHRS and CDR2 is YFSETQ in the germline V gene. The CDR3 sequence is 17 residues long.

This chain joins TRBV2 and TRBJ2-3; TRBD2 agrees at 9 bases. Trimming removed 7 bases from V and 6 bases from J; junction bases left unmatched: 8. From germline, CDR1 is SNHLY and CDR2 FYNNEI. This CDR3 region has 14 residues. CDR3 region: CASILAGLLDTQYF. Written as DNA, the CDR3 is TGTGCCAGCATTCTAGCGGGGTTACTGGATACGCAGTATTTT.

The chain joins TRBV28 to TRBJ2-7; TRBD1 aligns across 9 bases. With V trimmed by 5 bases and J by 3 bases, 14 bases remained unmatched. The CDR3 length is 17 residues. Germline V lookup: CDR1 MDHEN, CDR2 SYDVKM. The CDR3, as DNA: TGTGCCAGCAGTCCCCCGTTACAGGGGGCAATGCACTACGAGCAGTACTTC. As protein: CASSPPLQGAMHYEQYF.

The V and J genes are TRBV10-3 and TRBJ2-6; D unclear. The CDR3 has 15 amino acids. With 0 bases removed from V and 0 bases from J, the gap between germline ends came to 3 bases. The germline gives CDR1 ENHRY, CDR2 SYGVKD. The CDR3 bases are TGTGCCATCAGTGAGTCGGGCTCTGGGGCCAACGTCCTGACTTTC. Residues: CAISESGSGANVLTF.

The chain is built from TRBV5-4 and TRBJ2-5; D remains ambiguous. Germline V gene data show CDR1 as SGHNT and CDR2 as YYREEE (reference sequence). The CDR3 has 16 residues. Between the trimmed V and J ends, which lost 1 base and 1 base, there was a span of 14 bases. CDR3 loop: CASSLSPDEPQETQYF. In nucleotides, the CDR3 is TGTGCCAGCAGCTTGAGCCCTGACGAGCCCCAAGAGACCCAGTACTTC.

The chain uses TRBV29-1 and TRBJ2-5; the D call may be TRBD1 or TRBD2 (5 bases each). The V end was cut by 2 bases, the J end by 5 bases, with 6 bases between. This CDR3 region has 11 residues. Germline values: CDR1 SQVTM, CDR2 ANQGSEA. CDR3 loop: CSVEWGETQYF. In DNA form, the CDR3 reads TGCAGCGTTGAATGGGGGGAGACCCAGTACTTC.

CDR3 region: CASSSAGISGNTIYF. The CDR3 DNA sequence: TGTGCCAGCAGCTCAGCAGGGATCTCTGGAAACACCATATATTTT. The chain carries TRBV7-9 and TRBJ1-3; tentatively, D is TRBD1 (5 bases). V lost 4 bases to trimming and J lost 0 bases, with 10 bases between them. Germline CDR1 and CDR2: SEHNR and FQNEAQ (reference sequence). The CDR3 has 15 amino acids.

This clone is a singleton in its sample. V and J are TRBV7-3 and TRBJ2-1, with D possibly matching TRBD2 (6 bases). The V gene lost 3 bases and the J gene lost 3 bases, with 9 bases spanning the gap. The germline gives CDR1 SGHTA, CDR2 FQGTGA. This CDR3 has 14 amino acids. CDR3 amino acids: CASSFSGFYNEQFF. The CDR3 coding sequence is TGTGCCAGCAGCTTTAGCGGTTTCTACAATGAGCAGTTCTTC.

The CDR3: CASKSSGLAGTDTQYF. The CDR3 DNA follows: TGTGCCAGTAAGTCCTCGGGACTAGCGGGAACAGATACGCAGTATTTT. This rearrangement joins TRBV19 to TRBJ2-3; 13 bases align to TRBD2. The length of the CDR3 is 16 residues. The germline V gene has CDR1 LNHDA and CDR2 SQIVND (reference sequence). V shed 7 bases and J 3 bases; nucleotides not matched to a gene: 7.

This sequence joins TRBV19 and TRBJ1-2, with D maybe TRBD1 (6 bases). The CDR3 spans 14 residues. Deletions cut 3 bases from V and 7 bases from J, with 15 bases between. Per the germline V gene, CDR1 is LNHDA and CDR2 is SQIVND (reference sequence). The CDR3 DNA follows: TGTGCCAGTAGTATTAATGCAGGGGAAAGTGGCTACACCTTC. Its translation is CASSINAGESGYTF.

The chain is built from TRBV10-3 and TRBJ2-5; TRBD2 agrees at 7 bases. Germline V gene sequence: CDR1 ENHRY, CDR2 SYGVKD. Trimming at V came to 10 bases and at J to 1 base, leaving 3 bases not matched to a gene. The length of the CDR3 is 12 residues. The chain's CDR3 is CATGGTQETQYF. The CDR3 DNA reads as TGTGCCACCGGGGGGACCCAAGAGACCCAGTACTTC.

The V call is TRBV7-9, the J call TRBJ1-1, with unresolved D. Germline CDR1 and CDR2: SEHNR and FQNEAQ (reference sequence). There are 14 residues in the CDR3. Trimming removed 1 base at V and 6 bases at J, with 12 bases between. The CDR3 is CASSLEGSLSEAFF. The CDR3 DNA sequence: TGTGCCAGCAGCTTAGAAGGCAGCCTCTCTGAAGCTTTCTTT. The full variable domain, its missing parts supplied by reference TRBV7-9 and TRBJ1-1, is DTGVSQNPRHKITKRGQNVTFRCDPISEHNRLYWYRQTLGQGPEFLTYFQNEAQLEKSRLLSDRFSAERPKGSFSTLEIQRTEQGDSAMYLCASSLEGSLSEAFFGQGTRLTVV.

This chain joins TRBV2 and TRBJ1-4; D is undetermined. With 9 bases removed from V and 5 bases from J, the gap between germline ends came to 13 bases. The germline gives CDR1 SNHLY, CDR2 FYNNEI. CDR3 size: 13 residues. CDR3 amino acids: CASSPRQNEKLFF. As DNA, the CDR3 is TGTGCCAGTTCTCCCCGCCAAAATGAAAAACTGTTTTTT.

The chain links TRBV19 to TRBJ1-5, with D perhaps TRBD1 (6 bases). The CDR3 runs 16 residues. With 0 bases removed from V and 2 bases from J, the gap between germline ends came to 11 bases. In germline, CDR1 is LNHDA, CDR2 SQIVND (reference sequence). CDR3 region: CASSIEQGGGNQPQHF. The CDR3 DNA is TGTGCCAGTAGTATAGAACAGGGCGGGGGCAATCAGCCCCAGCATTTT.

V gene TRBV6-2 or TRBV6-3 combines with J gene TRBJ1-5; D unclear. Germline CDR1 and CDR2: MNHEY and SVGEGT. The V end was cut by 2 bases, the J end by 5 bases, with 10 bases between. CDR3 size: 14 residues. CDR3 coding DNA: TGTGCCAGCAGTTACGACGGAACCTATCAGCCCCAGCATTTT. Encoded protein: CASSYDGTYQPQHF.

The chain links TRBV27 to TRBJ2-2, with 7 bases identical to TRBD1. Germline lookup yields CDR1 MNHEY and CDR2 SMNVEV (reference sequence). Trimming removed 7 bases from V and 3 bases from J; junction bases left unmatched: 5. The CDR3 length is 14 residues. CDR3 in amino acids: CASTRQGDTGELFF. The CDR3 DNA reads TGTGCCAGCACAAGACAGGGAGACACCGGGGAGCTGTTTTTT.

V gene TRBV5-4 combines with J gene TRBJ2-1; D call uncertain. CDR1 and CDR2 (germline): SGHNT, YYREEE (reference sequence). The CDR3 consists of 13 residues. Trimming took off 4 bases at V and 7 bases at J, with 12 bases between the two ends. CDR3 sequence (DNA): TGTGCCAGCAGCGACACTCTAGGTAATGAGCAGTTCTTC. It specifies CASSDTLGNEQFF.

This clone was seen only once. This chain joins TRBV7-8 and TRBJ1-2; 9 bases map to TRBD1. J gave up 6 bases and V 5 bases, and 7 bases lay outside the gene matches. Germline V gene data show CDR1 as SGHVS and CDR2 as FQNEAQ. CDR3 length: 14 amino acids. CDR3 loop: CASSITGGVDGYTF. The CDR3 nucleotides are TGTGCCAGCAGCATAACAGGGGGCGTGGATGGCTACACCTTC.

The gene calls are TRBV7-3 and TRBJ1-1, with D unresolved. Germline CDR1 SGHTA, CDR2 FQGTGA. The V gene lost 3 bases and the J gene lost 0 bases, with 5 bases spanning the gap. The CDR3 runs 13 residues. The DNA of the CDR3 is TGTGCCAGCAGCTTTACGGTGAACACTGAAGCTTTCTTT. This gives the protein CASSFTVNTEAFF. Based on the CDR3 plus reference TRBV7-3 and TRBJ1-1, the full variable domain is GAGVSQTPSNKVTEKGKYVELRCDPISGHTALYWYRQSLGQGPEFLIYFQGTGAADDSGLPNDRFFAVRPEGSVSTLKIQRTERGDSAVYLCASSFTVNTEAFFGQGTRLTVV.

The rearrangement links TRBV7-2 to TRBJ2-7; 7 bases line up with TRBD2. This CDR3 is 13 amino acids long. The V segment lost 2 bases and the J segment 7 bases; nucleotides outside the gene matches: 5. Germline V gene lookup returns CDR1 SGHTA and CDR2 FQGNSA. The CDR3 loop reads CASSLREGREQYF. The CDR3 coding sequence is TGTGCCAGCAGCTTAAGGGAGGGGAGAGAGCAGTACTTC.

The chain uses TRBV5-4 and TRBJ2-2; 12 bases are shared with TRBD2. Germline lookup yields CDR1 SGHNT and CDR2 YYREEE (reference sequence). The CDR3 runs 15 residues. V lost 2 bases, J lost 5 bases, and 1 base stayed unmatched. CDR3 region: CASSFLAGGTGELFF. The CDR3 coding sequence is TGTGCCAGCAGCTTTCTAGCGGGAGGGACCGGGGAGCTGTTTTTT.

V usage is TRBV9 and J usage is TRBJ2-6; no definite D call. Germline V CDR1 and CDR2: SGDLS, YYNGEE. V shed 4 bases and J shed 1 base, with 9 bases lying between them. This CDR3 has 15 residues. The CDR3 nucleotides read TGTGCCAGCAGCCCCACATGGTCTGGGGCCAACGTCCTGACTTTC. It is translated as CASSPTWSGANVLTF.

The chain recombines TRBV19 with TRBJ1-1; the D is unclear. This CDR3 is built from 11 residues. Per germline, CDR1 LNHDA and CDR2 SQIVND (reference sequence). Trimming stripped 7 bases from V and 7 bases from J, with 10 bases between. The CDR3 is CASTRLLEAFF. The CDR3 nucleotides read TGTGCCAGTACCCGCCTACTTGAAGCTTTCTTT.

CDR3 amino acids: CASSLGRTTGELFF. The CDR3, as DNA: TGCGCCAGCAGCTTGGGTCGGACCACCGGGGAGCTGTTTTTT. The chain recombines TRBV5-1 with TRBJ2-2; D ambiguous. CDR3 size: 14 residues. Trimming stripped 0 bases from V and 4 bases from J, with 7 bases between. Germline V gene data show CDR1 as SGHRS and CDR2 as YFSETQ.

The sample holds one count of this clone. The genes are TRBV11-2 and TRBJ1-3; D is uncertain. CDR3 size: 14 residues. The V end lost 5 bases, the J end lost 3 bases, and 11 bases lay between the germline ends. The V gene's germline CDR1 is SGHAT and CDR2 FQNNGV. CDR3 nucleotide sequence: TGTGCCAGCAGCCCGCTGGGCCGTGGAAACACCATATATTTT. It is translated as CASSPLGRGNTIYF.

The chain couples TRBV28 to TRBJ1-1; TRBD1 might be the D (6 bases). V was clipped by 6 bases and J by 4 bases, with 15 bases between them. Germline-derived CDR1 and CDR2 are MDHEN and SYDVKM. The CDR3 runs 14 residues. The CDR3 reads CASSQAGVGTEAFF. The CDR3 DNA sequence: TGTGCCAGCAGCCAAGCAGGGGTAGGCACTGAAGCTTTCTTT.

The chain joins TRBV5-4 to TRBJ2-1; D perhaps matches TRBD1 (6 bases). Germline CDR1 is SGHNT and CDR2 is YYREEE (reference sequence). V was trimmed by 5 bases and J by 5 bases, leaving 29 bases between them. The CDR3 extends over 19 amino acids. The CDR3 DNA reads as TGTGCCAGCAGAGGGGGAACTCAGCCTGGCGGTTTAGTCGACAATGAGCAGTTCTTC. Protein product: CASRGGTQPGGLVDNEQFF.

V usage is TRBV27 and J usage is TRBJ1-4; perhaps TRBD1 as D (5 bases). There are 14 residues in the CDR3. Germline V gene lookup returns CDR1 MNHEY and CDR2 SMNVEV (reference sequence). With 5 bases removed from V and 4 bases from J, the gap between germline ends came to 11 bases. The CDR3 DNA reads as TGTGCCAGCAGTCTCGGGGGGTTTAATGAAAAACTGTTTTTT. Translation: CASSLGGFNEKLFF.

The rearrangement links TRBV10-1 to TRBJ2-2, with 13 bases lining up with TRBD2. CDR1 and CDR2 from the germline V gene are WNHNN and SYGVQD (reference sequence). CDR3 length: 17 residues. V shed 7 bases and J 6 bases; nucleotides not matched to a gene: 11. The CDR3 loop is CASTGLAGAEGPGELFF. The CDR3 nucleotides read TGCGCCAGCACCGGACTAGCGGGGGCGGAGGGACCCGGGGAGCTGTTTTTT.

CDR3 sequence (DNA): TGTGCCAGCAGCCATCCGGGACAGGGGGTCAACGAGCAGTACTTC. Translation gives CASSHPGQGVNEQYF. This chain links TRBV5-4 with TRBJ2-7; TRBD1 agrees at 11 bases. Germline loops: CDR1 SGHNT, CDR2 YYREEE (reference sequence). V was pared by 4 bases and J by 5 bases, with 8 bases of the junction left unmatched. The CDR3 totals 15 residues.

This clone was observed a few times. The J gene is TRBJ2-7, the V gene TRBV28, with D possibly TRBD1 on 5 matching bases. Per germline, CDR1 MDHEN and CDR2 SYDVKM. Trimming removed 2 bases at V and 6 bases at J, with 17 bases between. The CDR3 length is 15 residues. CDR3 sequence reads: CASSLGTGGWGEQYF. The CDR3 bases are TGTGCCAGCAGTTTAGGAACAGGCGGATGGGGCGAGCAGTACTTC.